A single sample gave rise to the 10 T cell receptor beta chains below, sequenced in a study of blood T cell repertoires in COVID-19. Measured with immunoSEQ multiplex PCR; TCRdb has only the in-frame clones, and not every one. The repertoire holds about 180,000 clones, with about 85% as singletons. The sample taken for sequencing was peripheral blood. The receptor source for this set is a woman older than 75 with acute or convalescent COVID-19.

There are a few counts of this clone. The rearrangement joins TRBV18 to TRBJ1-2; TRBD1 matches at 7 bases. This CDR3 is built from 14 residues. Germline values: CDR1 KGHSH, CDR2 LQKENI. J lost 2 bases, V lost 2 bases, and 2 bases had no gene match. The CDR3 nucleotides read TGTGCCAGCTCACCAGGGGACAGAAACTATGGCTACACCTTC. Protein product: CASSPGDRNYGYTF.

V is TRBV6-2 or TRBV6-3 and J is TRBJ2-3; 12 bases are shared with TRBD2. V lost 4 bases to trimming and J lost 4 bases; unmatched junction nucleotides: 21. The CDR3 loop spans 21 amino acids. CDR1 is MNHEY, CDR2 SVGEGT, per germline. This CDR3 reads CASSSLASSGGARSWADTQYF. The CDR3 DNA reads TGTGCCAGCAGTTCCCTCGCGTCTAGCGGGGGGGCCCGGAGCTGGGCAGATACGCAGTATTTT.

The V call is TRBV5-6, the J call TRBJ1-5, with D hard to call. Between the trimmed V and J ends, which lost 3 bases and 6 bases, there was a span of 22 bases. CDR1 and CDR2 (germline): SGHDT, YYEEEE. The CDR3 is 17 amino acids. CDR3 nucleotides: TGTGCCAGCAGCTGGGGAGGTGGACTACTCACGGGTCAGCCCCAGCATTTT. It specifies CASSWGGGLLTGQPQHF.

The chain employs TRBV6-5 and TRBJ1-3; the D is unclear. There are 15 residues in the CDR3. Trimming shortened V by 2 bases and J by 4 bases, and 12 bases separated the two germline ends. The germline CDR1 and CDR2 sequences are MNHEY and SVGAGI. This CDR3 reads CASSYQPSGGNTIYF. CDR3 nucleotide sequence: TGTGCCAGCAGTTACCAGCCCTCGGGAGGAAACACCATATATTTT.

This clone has only a few counts. This sequence joins TRBV19 and TRBJ1-2; D not resolved. The CDR3 sequence is 13 residues long. Germline lookup yields CDR1 LNHDA and CDR2 SQIVND (reference sequence). This CDR3 reads CASGEIGNYGYTF. CDR3 DNA sequence: TGTGCGTCCGGGGAAATTGGTAACTATGGCTACACCTTC.

The chain is built from TRBV5-1 and TRBJ2-7, with D perhaps matching TRBD2 (6 bases). The CDR3 contains 13 residues. Trimming stripped 3 bases from V and 5 bases from J, with 12 bases between. Germline values: CDR1 SGHRS, CDR2 YFSETQ. CDR3 protein: CASSSGGYDEQYF. The CDR3 DNA follows: TGCGCCAGCAGCTCCGGAGGGTACGACGAGCAGTACTTC.

This chain joins TRBV5-6 and TRBJ2-1, with 10 nucleotides matching TRBD2. The CDR3 runs 15 residues. Per germline, CDR1 SGHDT and CDR2 YYEEEE. Unmatched junction bases numbered 2, after V lost 3 bases and J lost 2 bases. Written as DNA, the CDR3 is TGTGCCAGCAGCTCGCTAGCGGGGGCCTACAATGAGCAGTTCTTC. Its protein product is CASSSLAGAYNEQFF.

The chain uses TRBV5-4 and TRBJ2-7, with TRBD2 matching 16 bases. Germline V gene sequence: CDR1 SGHNT, CDR2 YYREEE (reference sequence). This CDR3 comprises 17 residues. V trimming: 4 bases; J trimming: 2 bases; junction bases outside the gene matches: 6. The CDR3 nucleotides read TGTGCCAGCAGCCTGGGACTAGCGGGGGGGGCAGCCTACGAGCAGTACTTC. Residues: CASSLGLAGGAAYEQYF.

Many counts were recorded for this clone. The chain is built from TRBV7-3 and TRBJ2-1, with 8 bases that match TRBD1. The trim removed 5 bases at V and 9 bases at J, leaving 9 bases unmatched. This CDR3 comprises 14 residues. Germline values: CDR1 SGHTA, CDR2 FQGTGA. DNA for the CDR3: TGTGCCAGCAGCGTCGGGACAGGCTCCGTTGAGCAGTTCTTC. Translating it yields CASSVGTGSVEQFF.

This sequence joins TRBV9 and TRBJ1-6; D uncertain. The CDR3 is 15 residues long. Germline-derived CDR1 and CDR2 are SGDLS and YYNGEE. V was clipped by 0 bases and J by 7 bases, with 11 bases between them. The CDR3 reads CASSVVGRPNSPLHF. For the CDR3, the DNA is TGTGCCAGCAGCGTAGTAGGCAGGCCGAATTCACCCCTCCACTTT.